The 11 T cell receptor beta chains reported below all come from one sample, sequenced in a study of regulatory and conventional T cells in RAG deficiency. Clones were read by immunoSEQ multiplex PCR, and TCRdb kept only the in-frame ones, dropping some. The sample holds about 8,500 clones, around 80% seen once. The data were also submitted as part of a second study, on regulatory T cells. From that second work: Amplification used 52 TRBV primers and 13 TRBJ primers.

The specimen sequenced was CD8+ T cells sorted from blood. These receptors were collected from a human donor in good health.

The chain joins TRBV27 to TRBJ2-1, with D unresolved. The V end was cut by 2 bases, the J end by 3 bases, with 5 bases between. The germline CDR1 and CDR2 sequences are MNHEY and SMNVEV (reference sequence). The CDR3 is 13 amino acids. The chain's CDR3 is CASSLDHYNEQFF. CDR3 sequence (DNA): TGTGCCAGCAGTTTAGACCACTACAATGAGCAGTTCTTC.

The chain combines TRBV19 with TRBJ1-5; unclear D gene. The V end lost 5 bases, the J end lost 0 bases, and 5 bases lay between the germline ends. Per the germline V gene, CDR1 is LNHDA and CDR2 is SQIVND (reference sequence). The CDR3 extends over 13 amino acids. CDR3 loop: CASSPTSNQPQHF. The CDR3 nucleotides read TGTGCCAGTAGTCCCACTAGCAATCAGCCCCAGCATTTT. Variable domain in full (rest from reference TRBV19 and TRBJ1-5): DGGITQSPKYLFRKEGQNVTLSCEQNLNHDAMYWYRQDPGQGLRLIYYSQIVNDFQKGDIAEGYSVSREKKESFPLTVTSAQKNPTAFYLCASSPTSNQPQHFGDGTRLSIL.

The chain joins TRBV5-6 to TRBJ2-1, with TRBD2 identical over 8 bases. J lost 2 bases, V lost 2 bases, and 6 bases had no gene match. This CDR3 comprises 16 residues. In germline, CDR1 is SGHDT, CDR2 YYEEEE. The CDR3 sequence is CASSFILAAAYNEQFF. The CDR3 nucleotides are TGTGCCAGCAGCTTTATACTAGCGGCCGCCTACAATGAGCAGTTCTTC.

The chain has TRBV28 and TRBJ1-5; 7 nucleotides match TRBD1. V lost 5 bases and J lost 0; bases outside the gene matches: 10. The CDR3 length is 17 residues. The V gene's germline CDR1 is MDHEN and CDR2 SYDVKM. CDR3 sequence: CASSLPLGTDSNQPQHF. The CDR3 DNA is TGTGCCAGCAGTCTACCCCTTGGGACAGATAGCAATCAGCCCCAGCATTTT.

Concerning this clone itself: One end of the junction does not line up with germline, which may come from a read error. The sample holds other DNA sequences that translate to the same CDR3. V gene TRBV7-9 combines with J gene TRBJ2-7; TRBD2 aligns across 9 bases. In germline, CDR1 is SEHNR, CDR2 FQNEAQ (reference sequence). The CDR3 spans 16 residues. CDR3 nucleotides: TGCGCCAGCAGCTTAGTAACGGGACTAGCCGCTTACGAGCAGTACTTC. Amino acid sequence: CASSLVTGLAAYEQYF.

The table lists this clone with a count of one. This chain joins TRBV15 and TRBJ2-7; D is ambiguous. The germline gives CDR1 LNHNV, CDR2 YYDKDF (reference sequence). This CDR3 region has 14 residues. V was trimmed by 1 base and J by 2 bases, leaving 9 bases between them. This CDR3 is CATSRVVSTYEQYF. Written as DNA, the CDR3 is TGTGCCACCAGCAGAGTGGTCAGCACCTACGAGCAGTACTTC.

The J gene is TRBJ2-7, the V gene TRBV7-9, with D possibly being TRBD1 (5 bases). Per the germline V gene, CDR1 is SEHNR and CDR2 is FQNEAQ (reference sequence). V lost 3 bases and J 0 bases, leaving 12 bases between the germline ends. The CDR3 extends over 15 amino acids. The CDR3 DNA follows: TGTGCCAGCAGCTTTGGGGCAGAGAGCTCCTACGAGCAGTACTTC. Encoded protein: CASSFGAESSYEQYF.

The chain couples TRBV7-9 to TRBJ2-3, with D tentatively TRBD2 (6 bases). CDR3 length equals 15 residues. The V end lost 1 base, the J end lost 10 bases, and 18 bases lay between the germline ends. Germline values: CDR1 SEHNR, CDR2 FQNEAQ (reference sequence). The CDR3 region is CASSLDPGAWVAQYF. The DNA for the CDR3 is TGTGCCAGCAGCTTAGATCCGGGAGCGTGGGTTGCGCAGTATTTT.

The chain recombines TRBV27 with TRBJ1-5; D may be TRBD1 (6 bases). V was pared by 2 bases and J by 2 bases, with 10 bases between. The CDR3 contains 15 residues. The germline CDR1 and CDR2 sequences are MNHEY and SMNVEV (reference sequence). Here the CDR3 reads CASSLTGSRNQPQHF. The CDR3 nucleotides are TGTGCCAGCAGTTTAACAGGGTCACGCAATCAGCCCCAGCATTTT.

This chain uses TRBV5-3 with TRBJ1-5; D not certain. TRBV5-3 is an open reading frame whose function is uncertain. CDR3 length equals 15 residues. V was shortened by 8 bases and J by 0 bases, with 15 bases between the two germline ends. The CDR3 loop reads CASSQGPLSNQPQHF. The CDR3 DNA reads TGTGCCAGCAGCCAAGGACCGCTTAGCAATCAGCCCCAGCATTTT.

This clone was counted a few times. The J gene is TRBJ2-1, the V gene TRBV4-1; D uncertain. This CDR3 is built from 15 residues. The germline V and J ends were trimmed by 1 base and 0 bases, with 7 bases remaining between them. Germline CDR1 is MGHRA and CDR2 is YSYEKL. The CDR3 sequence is CASSQAGPSYNEQFF. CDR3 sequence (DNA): TGCGCCAGCAGCCAAGCCGGGCCCTCCTACAATGAGCAGTTCTTC.